Listed below are T cell receptor beta chains from one sample, sequenced in a study of T-cell reconstitution after alpha-beta-depleted transplantation in children. TCRdb ran MiXCR on the PCR reads and lists one entry per CDR3 protein. Of 120,000 to 150,000 distinct CDR3 sequences in the sample, roughly 9% are singletons; the top ten hold less than 20%. The specimen comprised PBMCs, mostly from graft donor cells, sampled 180 days after TCRalphabeta/CD19-depleted stem cell transplant. The source is a female patient aged 2-15 years who had a stem cell transplant for congenital amegakaryocytic thrombocytopenia, so the T cells may come from the graft donor. Both conserved end residues are part of each CDR3.

TRBJ2-2	TRBV7-2	CASSFGSLRELFF
TRBJ2-3	TRBV2	CASNAGTGGADTQYF
TRBJ2-1	TRBV7-7	CASSLLAGASEQFF
TRBJ1-5	TRBV12-3/TRBV12-4	CASSRTGRGNQPQHF
TRBJ2-5	TRBV5-1	CASSFVGGEGKKETQYF
TRBJ2-2	TRBV5-1	CASSSGTGRFGELFF
TRBJ1-1	TRBV20-1	CSANLHVNTEAFF
TRBJ2-7	TRBV7-9	CASSLAPQRPYEQYF
TRBJ2-2	TRBV5-1	CASSPGGDYTGELFF
TRBJ2-3	TRBV5-5	CASRIGTGDYRTDTQYF
TRBJ2-7	TRBV11-2	CASSLVSPRVLTYEQYF
TRBJ2-3	TRBV5-5	CASSSGTSRRGDTQYF
TRBJ2-7	TRBV6-5	CASSYDDRGRGEQYF
TRBJ2-6	TRBV5-5	CASSLTTGRGFGANGLTF
TRBJ2-5	TRBV20-1	CSAPHRQGEETQYF
TRBJ2-1	TRBV20-1	CSARDETHGGYNEQFF
TRBJ2-2	TRBV11-2	CASSWNRGLIGELFF
TRBJ1-4	TRBV19	CASRSDITNEKLFF
TRBJ2-1	TRBV5-1	CASSYLQGAQNEQFF
TRBJ2-1	TRBV29-1	CSVDGQSSYNEQFF
TRBJ2-3	TRBV12-3/TRBV12-4	CASSLNAGITDTQYF
TRBJ1-1	TRBV28	CASSFPLTGGTEAFF
TRBJ1-4	TRBV12-3/TRBV12-4	CASFGQPNEKLFF
TRBJ1-1	TRBV5-1	CASSFRVNTEAFF
TRBJ1-2	TRBV20-1	CSATSAGSRGGYTF
TRBJ1-3	TRBV12-3/TRBV12-4	CASSLAGPRRSGNTIYF
TRBJ2-1	TRBV12-3/TRBV12-4	CASSFTSSGSNEQFF
TRBJ2-3	TRBV3-1	CASSRTGGPTDTQYF
TRBJ2-6	TRBV5-1	CASGTNSGANVLTF
TRBJ2-1	TRBV20-1	CSARLAGSPSSYNEQFF
TRBJ2-7	TRBV12-3/TRBV12-4	CASSPDRAGLAAYEQYF
TRBJ1-2	TRBV20-1	CSARRRGLDYGYTF
TRBJ1-2	TRBV7-9	CASSVGGGYGYTF
TRBJ2-2	TRBV9	CASSQETGIMTGELFF
TRBJ2-1	TRBV20-1	CSAASPSSYNEQFF
TRBJ2-3	TRBV29-1	CSVVVVRPDTQYF
TRBJ2-5	TRBV7-8	CASSLDPRGTQETQYF
TRBJ1-6	TRBV7-9	CASSLGALLPNSPLHF